Listed below are T cell receptor beta chains from one sample, sequenced in a study of T cells after posttransplantation cyclophosphamide. The assay was immunoSEQ multiplex PCR, and TCRdb's table has in-frame clones only and misses some. The profile covers 23,000 or so clones, with about 86% appearing a single time and approximately 2.3% taken by the ten largest. The specimen comprised PBMCs, sampled around 53 weeks after allogeneic stem cell transplant with calcineurin inhibitor and methotrexate. The receptors stem from a female patient in her 30s who received an allogeneic stem cell transplant from an unrelated donor, was CMV-positive, and had acute and chronic GVHD. Some T cells may trace back to the graft donor. CDR3s include the opening cysteine and the closing phenylalanine or tryptophan. A D gene is named only where the DNA matches it firmly. Size values are once, few and many counts, or a class for expanded clones, and some rows have none.

j_call clone_size v_call d_call cdr3_nt cdr3_aa
TRBJ2-7 NA TRBV5-1 TRBD2 TGCGCCAGCAGCTTGGCCGGCGGGAGTAGTGAGCAGTACTTC CASSLAGGSSEQYF
TRBJ1-2 NA TRBV5-1 TRBD1 TGCGCCAGCAGCCGGGACAGAAGCTACACCTTC CASSRDRSYTF
TRBJ2-4 NA TRBV5-4 NA TGTGCCAGCAGCTCCGGCGGGGGCGGGCAAAACATTCAGTACTTC CASSSGGGGQNIQYF
TRBJ1-2 NA TRBV25-1 NA TGTGCCAGCAGTCCCCCTAGGCCCGAAAATGCCTTC CASSPPRPENAF
TRBJ1-5 NA TRBV28 NA TGTGCCAGCAGTTTGCTAAATCAGCCCCAGCATTTT CASSLLNQPQHF
TRBJ1-4 NA TRBV5-1 TRBD1 TGCGCCAGCAGCCCAGCCCCAGGGGGCCATGAAAAACTGTTTTTT CASSPAPGGHEKLFF
TRBJ1-5 NA TRBV30 NA TGTGCCTGGAATCGAGGGGGTTTAGGGCAGCCCCAGCATTTT CAWNRGGLGQPQHF
TRBJ2-1 once TRBV2 NA TGTGCCAGCAGTGTAATGGGGGGAAGTGAGCAGTTCTTC CASSVMGGSEQFF
TRBJ2-7 NA TRBV10-1 TRBD2 TGCGCCAGCAGTCTGGGTCTAGCGGACTACGAGCAGTACTTC CASSLGLADYEQYF
TRBJ2-7 NA TRBV7-9 NA TGTGCCAGCAGCCACGGGACTTCCTACGAGCAGTACTTC CASSHGTSYEQYF
TRBJ2-7 once TRBV28 TRBD2 TGTGCCAGCACCACCAGGACTAGCGGCTACGAGCAGTACTTC CASTTRTSGYEQYF
TRBJ2-3 NA TRBV9 TRBD2 TGTGCCAGCAGCCCCCGACTAGCCAGTGCAGATACGCAGTATTTT CASSPRLASADTQYF
TRBJ1-1 NA TRBV28 TRBD1 TGTGCCAGCGGATACAGGGGGCGGATTGAAGCTTTCTTT CASGYRGRIEAFF
TRBJ1-2 NA TRBV27 NA TGTGCCAGCAGGGGGGCCGGACAGTCTAACTATGGCTACACCTTC CASRGAGQSNYGYTF
TRBJ2-1 NA TRBV28 TRBD2 TGTGCCAGCCGTGGGGCTAGCGGTTACAATGAGCAGTTCTTC CASRGASGYNEQFF
TRBJ2-1 NA TRBV9 TRBD1 TGTGCCAGCAGCGTACCGGGACAGGGTAGTAATGAGCAGTTCTTC CASSVPGQGSNEQFF
TRBJ1-1 NA TRBV14 TRBD1 TGTGCCAGCAGCTACCAAACAGGGGAGGCTTTCTTT CASSYQTGEAFF
TRBJ2-2 NA TRBV9 TRBD2 TGTGCCAGCACTGGGACTAGCGGGAGTAGCGGGGAGCTGTTTTTT CASTGTSGSSGELFF
TRBJ1-6 NA TRBV27 TRBD1 TGTGCCAGCAGTTTAATGGGACAGGCTAATTCACCCCTCCACTTT CASSLMGQANSPLHF
TRBJ1-6 NA TRBV19 NA TGTGCCAGTAGTAACGCTGGTCAGGGGAATTCACCCCTCCACTTT CASSNAGQGNSPLHF
TRBJ1-2 NA TRBV5-1 NA TGCGCCAGCACACTAGACGGATCGGGGGGTTATGGCTACACCTTC CASTLDGSGGYGYTF
TRBJ2-7 NA TRBV4-1 NA TGCGCCAGCAGCCAAGGGACATCTTACGAGCAGTACTTC CASSQGTSYEQYF
TRBJ1-1 NA TRBV30 NA TGTGCCCTTCGGGGCGGGGGAGAAACTGAAGCTTTCTTT CALRGGGETEAFF
TRBJ1-5 NA TRBV6-5 NA TGTGCCAGCAGTCCCCTCGGGGGTGGCAATCAGCCCCAGCATTTT CASSPLGGGNQPQHF
TRBJ2-3 NA TRBV18 NA TGTGCCAGCTGCCTGCAGGGGTTGCACACAGATACGCAGTATTTT CASCLQGLHTDTQYF
TRBJ1-4 few TRBV19 NA TGTGCCAGTAGTTCAGGGTTTGGTGAAAAACTGTTTTTT CASSSGFGEKLFF
TRBJ2-2 NA TRBV13 TRBD2 TGTGCCAGCAGCTTCGGTAGCGGGGCATCGAACACCGGGGAGCTGTTTTTT CASSFGSGASNTGELFF
TRBJ1-2 NA TRBV19 NA TGTGCCAGTAGTTTGCGGGGGGACTATGGCTACACCTTC CASSLRGDYGYTF
TRBJ1-2 NA TRBV13 NA TGTGCCAGCAGCTTAGGCCGGCGGAGCGGCGATGGCTACACCTTC CASSLGRRSGDGYTF
TRBJ2-6 once TRBV7-9 TRBD2 TGTGCCAGCAGCCTAATGCGGGGGGGGGCAGGGGCCAACGTCCTGACTTTC CASSLMRGGAGANVLTF
TRBJ2-3 NA TRBV28 NA TGTGCCAGCAGTTTCCGACGGGAGACCGAAGCGCAGTATTTT CASSFRRETEAQYF
TRBJ1-1 NA TRBV11-2 NA NA CASTFGSYTEAFF
TRBJ2-3 NA TRBV19 NA TGTGCCGTCGGAGGGGGGGCGGAAGTCTTTGTGGATACGCAGTATTTT CAVGGGAEVFVDTQYF
TRBJ2-1 NA TRBV19 TRBD2 TGTGCCAGTAGTACCTCAACAGCGGGGGCTTCCTACAATGAGCAGTTCTTC CASSTSTAGASYNEQFF
TRBJ2-6 NA TRBV19 NA TGTGCCAGTAGTGTTATCGACAGCTCTGGGGCCAACGTCCTGACTTTC CASSVIDSSGANVLTF
TRBJ2-2 NA TRBV7-2 TRBD2 TGTGCCAGCAGCCGGACTAGCGGGAGGGCCGACACCGGGGAGCTGTTTTTT CASSRTSGRADTGELFF
TRBJ1-4 NA TRBV2 NA TGTGCCAGCAGAGGGACACGTTTAGTTGAAAAACTGTTTTTT CASRGTRLVEKLFF
TRBJ2-1 NA TRBV4-2 NA TGTGCCAGCAGCCAAGAATTGTCGGGGGATGAGCAGTTCTTC CASSQELSGDEQFF
TRBJ2-3 NA TRBV11-3 NA TGTGCCAGCAGCACCCTAGCTAGCACAGATACGCAGTATTTT CASSTLASTDTQYF
TRBJ1-3 NA TRBV30 NA TGTGCCTGGAGTGTACTGGGAGGGACCACCATATATTTT CAWSVLGGTTIYF
TRBJ2-1 once TRBV6-5 TRBD2 TGTGCCAGCAGTTACGGGACTAGCGGGGGGACTGAGCAGTTCTTC CASSYGTSGGTEQFF
TRBJ1-2 NA TRBV30 NA TGTGCCTGGAGTGTCGGGGGGGCTAACTATGGCTACACCTTC CAWSVGGANYGYTF
TRBJ2-7 NA TRBV6-1 TRBD1 TGTGCCACTGCGACAGGGGGTAACTACGAGCAGTACTTC CATATGGNYEQYF
TRBJ2-2 NA TRBV11-1 TRBD2 TGTGCCAGCGCCGGGGGGAAAAGCACCGGGGAGCTGTTTTTT CASAGGKSTGELFF
TRBJ1-2 few TRBV7-8 NA TGTGCCAGTACCGAAACAGGGAGGGACTATGGCTACACCTTC CASTETGRDYGYTF
TRBJ1-2 NA TRBV2 NA TGTGCCAGCAGTGAGAGGGCATATGGCTACACCTTC CASSERAYGYTF
TRBJ2-3 once TRBV7-2 TRBD1 TGTGCCAGCAGCGTGGACAGGTACCCGACAGATACGCAGTATTTT CASSVDRYPTDTQYF
TRBJ1-2 NA TRBV7-9 NA TGTGCCAGCAGCCCGGCGGGGGCAAGTGTCGATGGCTACACCTTC CASSPAGASVDGYTF
TRBJ2-3 NA TRBV18 TRBD2 TGTGCCAGCTCCCCGCGTGCGGGGGGGCCAGATACGCAGTATTTT CASSPRAGGPDTQYF
TRBJ1-3 few TRBV6-1 NA TGTGCCAGCAGGGGCCCCGTCTCCTCTGGAAACACCATATATTTT CASRGPVSSGNTIYF
TRBJ1-4 NA TRBV5-4 NA TGTGCCAGCAGCTTGGATCCCCGGGATACTGAAAAACTGTTTTTT CASSLDPRDTEKLFF